This TCR beta chain comes out of a study of shared clonotypes between healthy human individuals. Study findings and constraints: All-four-donor shared clonotypes had higher generation probabilities than non-shared clonotypes did.

CD45RA+ naive and CD45RA-negative memory subsets were separated from CD4+ cells. Points on this clone: Its antigen is undetermined.

Clones were read by immunoSEQ multiplex PCR, and TCRdb kept only the in-frame ones, dropping some. The table has hundreds of thousands of clones, about three quarters seen once. The sequencing sample was made of memory CD4+ T cells sorted from blood. Subset denoted: CD45RA-negative fraction. This receptor was obtained from a woman aged 25 to 39 in good health.

CDR3 DNA sequence: TGTGCCAGCAGCTTACACACAGGGAATGAGCAGTTCTTC. Protein: CASSLHTGNEQFF. The gene calls are TRBV11-2 and TRBJ2-1; D may be TRBD1 (6 bases). The CDR3 has 13 residues. CDR1 is SGHAT and CDR2 is FQNNGV in the germline V gene. V lost 2 bases, J lost 7 bases, and 9 bases lay in between.